Shown below are 12 T cell receptor beta chains from a single sample sequenced in a study of cytomegalovirus exposure and HLA in healthy donors. The PCR employed 60 Vbeta primers together with 13 Jbeta primers. Profiling relied on immunoSEQ multiplex PCR, and the TCRdb table lists in-frame clones only, not all of them. Here the sample spans roughly 100,000 clones, 70% to 80% being singletons. Sequences were obtained from PBMCs. Receptors were obtained from a man aged 35 to 55 in good health and CMV-seronegative.

The CDR3, as DNA: TGTGCCAGCAGTGTGACACGGGACAGGGGGTCGGACAATCAGCCCCAGCATTTT. It encodes CASSVTRDRGSDNQPQHF. V usage is TRBV2 and J usage is TRBJ1-5; TRBD1 matches 11 bases. The CDR3 runs 18 residues. V was pared by 4 bases and J by 3 bases, with 11 bases of the junction left unmatched. Germline-derived CDR1 and CDR2 are SNHLY and FYNNEI.

The CDR3 DNA reads TGTGCCAGCAGTCCCCCAGGACTAGCGGGAGGGCCCTCGAACACCGGGGAGCTGTTTTTT. Protein product: CASSPPGLAGGPSNTGELFF. The chain recombines TRBV27 with TRBJ2-2; 15 nucleotides line up with TRBD2. CDR3 length: 20 amino acids. The V segment lost 5 bases and the J segment 0 bases; nucleotides outside the gene matches: 10. Germline CDR1 and CDR2: MNHEY and SMNVEV (reference sequence).

V gene TRBV10-3 combines with J gene TRBJ1-2; D may be TRBD1 (5 bases). This CDR3 is 14 amino acids long. V was pared by 0 bases and J by 8 bases, with 13 bases between. The germline CDR1 and CDR2 sequences are ENHRY and SYGVKD. The CDR3 spells CAISESEGRGGYTF. The CDR3 nucleotides read TGTGCCATCAGTGAGTCCGAGGGGAGGGGAGGCTACACCTTC.

Comment on this clone: A junction boundary mismatches the germline segment, possibly from a read error. The chain is built from TRBV4-3 and TRBJ2-7; TRBD1 matches 9 bases. In germline, CDR1 is LGHNA, CDR2 YSLEER. This CDR3 contains 15 residues. CDR3: CTSSQEGTGLYEQYF. CDR3 nucleotides: TGCACCAGCAGCCAAGAGGGGACAGGGTTATACGAGCAGTACTTC.

The rearrangement links TRBV4-1 to TRBJ1-1; weak D call: TRBD1 (6 bases). V lost 5 bases, J lost 4 bases, and 17 bases lay in between. Germline V gene sequence: CDR1 MGHRA, CDR2 YSYEKL. CDR3 length: 15 amino acids. The CDR3 DNA is TGCGCCAGCAGCGAGATACTGGGGGCGGTCACTGAAGCTTTCTTT. It yields the protein CASSEILGAVTEAFF.

The chain recombines TRBV18 with TRBJ2-7; 10 bases are shared with TRBD1. The V and J ends lost 3 bases and 2 bases, in that order; junction bases with no gene match: 7. The CDR3 extends over 16 amino acids. CDR1 is KGHSH and CDR2 is LQKENI in the germline V gene. DNA of the CDR3: TGTGCCAGCTCACCGGGCTTCGGGACAGGGGCCTACGAGCAGTACTTC. Translation gives CASSPGFGTGAYEQYF. The variable domain in full, completed from reference TRBV18 and TRBJ2-7, reads NAGVMQNPRHLVRRRGQEARLRCSPMKGHSHVYWYRQLPEEGLKFMVYLQKENIIDESGMPKERFSAEFPKEGPSILRIQQVVRGDSAAYFCASSPGFGTGAYEQYFGPGTRLTVT.

V gene TRBV27 combines with J gene TRBJ1-6, with TRBD1 identical over 7 bases. The ends lost 7 bases at V and 5 bases at J; junction bases unmatched: 8. Germline V gives CDR1 MNHEY, CDR2 SMNVEV (reference sequence). CDR3 length: 15 amino acids. The CDR3 sequence is CASKTDRAHNSPLHF. For the CDR3, the DNA is TGTGCCAGCAAAACCGACAGGGCCCATAATTCACCCCTCCACTTT.

CDR3 sequence: CALRTRGSGELFF. The DNA of the CDR3 is TGCGCCCTTCGGACAAGGGGATCCGGGGAGCTGTTTTTT. The chain employs TRBV10-2 and TRBJ2-2, with a tentative D call TRBD1 (5 bases). The CDR3 is 13 residues long. V gave up 11 bases and J gave up 6 bases, with 16 bases separating them. Germline loops: CDR1 WSHSY, CDR2 SAAADI.

This clone was picked up one time. The chain couples TRBV7-3 to TRBJ2-5; TRBD2 aligns across 11 bases. J was trimmed by 12 bases and V by 5 bases; bases with no gene match: 11. Germline V gene data show CDR1 as SGHTA and CDR2 as FQGTGA. The CDR3 consists of 14 residues. CDR3 in amino acids: CASSPGGSGGEKYF. As DNA, the CDR3 is TGTGCCAGCAGCCCCGGAGGTAGCGGGGGGGAAAAGTACTTC. The variable domain in full, with the rest retrieved from reference TRBV7-3 and TRBJ2-5, is GAGVSQTPSNKVTEKGKYVELRCDPISGHTALYWYRQSLGQGPEFLIYFQGTGAADDSGLPNDRFFAVRPEGSVSTLKIQRTERGDSAVYLCASSPGGSGGEKYFGPGTRLLVL.

The chain has TRBV7-9 and TRBJ2-7; D gene ambiguous. Per germline, CDR1 SEHNR and CDR2 FQNEAQ (reference sequence). The V and J ends lost 3 bases and 2 bases respectively, with 8 bases between them. The CDR3 contains 13 residues. CDR3 sequence reads: CASSFPVAYEQYF. The CDR3, as DNA: TGTGCCAGCAGCTTTCCGGTTGCCTACGAGCAGTACTTC.

This clone was detected a few times. The V call is TRBV2, the J call TRBJ2-5; 9 bases align to TRBD1. J lost 4 bases, V lost 9 bases, and 9 bases had no gene match. Germline V gene sequence: CDR1 SNHLY, CDR2 FYNNEI. The CDR3 has 14 residues. Here the CDR3 reads CASGGQGTGETQYF. Written as DNA, the CDR3 is TGTGCCAGTGGGGGACAGGGTACAGGAGAGACCCAGTACTTC.

V usage is TRBV19 and J usage is TRBJ2-3; 7 positions agree with TRBD1. The CDR3 spans 13 residues. V gave up 7 bases and J gave up 1 base; unmatched junction bases: 2. CDR1 and CDR2 (germline): LNHDA, SQIVND (reference sequence). This CDR3 reads CASNDRGTDTQYF. CDR3 DNA: TGTGCCAGTAACGACAGGGGCACAGATACGCAGTATTTT.